Following are 32 T cell receptor beta chains from one sample sequenced in a study of T cell responses to AZD1222 COVID-19 vaccine. Data came from immunoSEQ multiplex PCR; TCRdb stores just in-frame clones and leaves some out. There are about 180,000 clones in the sample; over 80% occur only once, and around 0.98% lies in the top ten. Sample: peripheral blood, taken 28 days after the second dose of the MenACWY control vaccine. Receptor source: an adult who received the MenACWY meningococcal vaccine as a control.

This chain joins TRBV30 and TRBJ2-1, with 9 nucleotides matching TRBD1. This CDR3 contains 11 residues. The V gene end was trimmed by 6 bases and the J gene end by 14 bases; junction bases not matched to a gene: 8. The germline V gene has CDR1 GTSNPN and CDR2 SVGIG (reference sequence). The DNA for the CDR3 is TGTGCCTGCTCACAGGGGGCCTTGGAGTTCTTC. This translates into CACSQGALEFF.

This chain joins TRBV6-2 or TRBV6-3 and TRBJ2-5; D tentatively fits TRBD1 or TRBD2 (5 bases each). V lost 6 bases to trimming and J lost 5 bases, with 19 bases between them. Germline V gene sequence: CDR1 MNHEY, CDR2 SVGEGT. CDR3 length: 15 amino acids. CDR3 residues: CASSRDLLGGETQYF. The CDR3 nucleotides are TGTGCCAGCAGCAGGGACCTACTTGGTGGGGAGACCCAGTACTTC.

This clone occurred a few times. The chain combines TRBV10-2 with TRBJ1-4; 7 positions match TRBD1. The J segment lost 3 bases and the V segment lost 5 bases, leaving 3 bases of the junction unmatched. The germline V gene has CDR1 WSHSY and CDR2 SAAADI. The CDR3 contains 14 residues. DNA of the CDR3: TGCGCCAGCAGTTTGACAGGGCCTAATGAAAAACTGTTTTTT. Protein: CASSLTGPNEKLFF.

The chain uses TRBV29-1 and TRBJ1-4, with TRBD1 matching over 8 bases. V lost 7 bases, J lost 6 bases, and 10 bases stayed unmatched. Germline V gene lookup returns CDR1 SQVTM and CDR2 ANQGSEA. The CDR3 consists of 14 residues. Here the CDR3 reads CSGRSGGLYEKLFF. The CDR3 coding sequence is TGCAGCGGGCGCTCAGGGGGCCTTTATGAAAAACTGTTTTTT.

The CDR3 nucleotides are TGTGCCAGCAGTTTACGGGGGTTTGGAGGCACCTACGAGCAGTACTTC. As protein: CASSLRGFGGTYEQYF. V and J are TRBV28 and TRBJ2-7, with D possibly matching TRBD2 (6 bases). Germline values: CDR1 MDHEN, CDR2 SYDVKM. Trimming shortened V by 2 bases and J by 2 bases, and 16 bases separated the two germline ends. The length of the CDR3 is 16 residues. Using reference TRBV28 and TRBJ2-7 for the parts outside the CDR3, the full variable domain is DVKVTQSSRYLVKRTGEKVFLECVQDMDHENMFWYRQDPGLGLRLIYFSYDVKMKEKGDIPEGYSVSREKKERFSLILESASTNQTSMYLCASSLRGFGGTYEQYFGPGTRLTVT.

This chain uses TRBV5-1 with TRBJ2-3, with TRBD1 matching 7 bases. Germline trimming cut 0 bases from V and 7 bases from J; bases unmatched to any gene: 8. The CDR3 is 15 residues long. CDR1 is SGHRS, CDR2 YFSETQ, per germline. The CDR3 sequence is CASSLATGVAHTQYF. CDR3 nucleotide sequence: TGCGCCAGCAGCTTGGCCACAGGGGTCGCGCATACGCAGTATTTT.

The chain is built from TRBV20-1 and TRBJ1-1, with no clear D. The V end lost 6 bases, the J end lost 3 bases, and 8 bases lay between the germline ends. Germline V CDR1 and CDR2: DFQATT, SNEGSKA (reference sequence). The CDR3 is made up of 11 amino acids. The DNA of the CDR3 is TGCAGTGCCGTTAGGGACACTGAAGCTTTCTTT. It encodes CSAVRDTEAFF.

This rearrangement joins TRBV29-1 to TRBJ1-1, with D uncertain. CDR3 length: 13 residues. V lost 2 bases and J lost 4, with 11 bases in between. Germline V gene sequence: CDR1 SQVTM, CDR2 ANQGSEA. In DNA, the CDR3 is TGCAGCGTTGAACATAGGGTCCTCACTGAAGCTTTCTTT. As protein: CSVEHRVLTEAFF.

The chain is built from TRBV18 and TRBJ1-1; 7 bases align to TRBD1. The CDR3 loop spans 14 amino acids. The junction had 5 bases not matched to a gene; V was cut back by 3 bases and J by 4 bases. Germline V gene sequence: CDR1 KGHSH, CDR2 LQKENI. DNA of the CDR3: TGTGCCAGCTCACCGAGGGGGCGGTCCACTGAAGCTTTCTTT. Translating it yields CASSPRGRSTEAFF.

V is TRBV7-9 and J is TRBJ1-1; tentatively, D is TRBD1 (6 bases). Germline lookup yields CDR1 SEHNR and CDR2 FQNEAQ (reference sequence). V was shortened by 6 bases and J by 1 base, with 9 bases between the two germline ends. There are 13 residues in the CDR3. CDR3 amino acids: CASRPGANTEAFF. As DNA, the CDR3 is TGTGCCAGCAGGCCAGGGGCGAACACTGAAGCTTTCTTT.

The V and J genes are TRBV28 and TRBJ2-2; 9 bases are shared with TRBD1. Per the germline V gene, CDR1 is MDHEN and CDR2 is SYDVKM. CDR3 length: 14 amino acids. V shed 10 bases and J 5 bases; nucleotides not matched to a gene: 8. DNA for the CDR3: TGTGCCACCTCGACAGGGGGTTTGACCGGGGAGCTGTTTTTT. It specifies CATSTGGLTGELFF.

This clone was seen more than once but under ten times. This chain joins TRBV4-3 and TRBJ2-1, with 8 bases fitting TRBD1. After removal of 4 bases from V and 7 bases from J, the junction contained 15 bases not matched to a gene. Per the germline V gene, CDR1 is LGHNA and CDR2 is YSLEER. This CDR3 spans 17 amino acids. CDR3 amino acids: CASSPSSGTGLGNEQFF. CDR3 sequence (DNA): TGCGCCAGCAGCCCCTCCTCCGGGACAGGCCTGGGGAATGAGCAGTTCTTC.

The rearrangement uses TRBV28 and TRBJ2-1; TRBD1 matches 7 bases. CDR1 and CDR2 from the germline V gene are MDHEN and SYDVKM. The CDR3 length is 15 residues. V lost 10 bases, J lost 4 bases, and 13 bases stayed unmatched. The CDR3 bases are TGTGCCACTAAACCCCCGGGACAGTTATACAATGAGCAGTTCTTC. Its translation is CATKPPGQLYNEQFF.

The chain uses TRBV11-2 and TRBJ1-2; D call uncertain. CDR1 is SGHAT, CDR2 FQNNGV, per germline. The V end was cut by 1 base, the J end by 3 bases, with 6 bases between. This CDR3 has 13 amino acids. The CDR3 sequence: CASSLVQDYGYTF. The CDR3 region has the DNA TGTGCCAGCAGCTTAGTCCAGGACTATGGCTACACCTTC. The full variable domain, rest sourced from reference TRBV11-2 and TRBJ1-2, is EAGVAQSPRYKIIEKRQSVAFWCNPISGHATLYWYQQILGQGPKLLIQFQNNGVVDDSQLPKDRFSAERLKGVDSTLKIQPAKLEDSAVYLCASSLVQDYGYTFGSGTRLTVV.

This clone has a single count. The germline gene is not matched at one end of the junction; a read error may be the cause. The chain links TRBV5-6 to TRBJ1-2, with D tentatively TRBD1 (5 bases). Germline CDR1 is SGHDT and CDR2 is YYEEEE. CDR3 length: 13 residues. As DNA, the CDR3 is TGTGCCAGCAGGTTGGACGGACAATATGGCTACACCTTC. Encoded protein: CASRLDGQYGYTF. The full variable domain, completed using reference TRBV5-6 and TRBJ1-2, is DAGVTQSPTHLIKTRGQQVTLRCSPKSGHDTVSWYQQALGQGPQFIFQYYEEEERQRGNFPDRFSGHQFPNYSSELNVNALLLGDSALYLCASRLDGQYGYTFGSGTRLTVV.

This rearrangement joins TRBV27 to TRBJ1-1; TRBD1 matches 7 bases. The CDR3 consists of 13 residues. V shed 6 bases and J 10 bases; nucleotides not matched to a gene: 11. The germline V gene has CDR1 MNHEY and CDR2 SMNVEV (reference sequence). CDR3 residues: CASSPIGQAGAFF. DNA for the CDR3: TGTGCCAGCAGCCCAATCGGACAGGCGGGAGCTTTCTTT.

This chain connects TRBV3-1 (or the pseudogene TRBV3-2) to TRBJ1-3, with TRBD1 as a possible D gene (5 bases). The CDR3 contains 15 residues. Germline values: CDR1 LGHDT, CDR2 YNNKEL (reference sequence). V lost 0 bases to trimming and J lost 2 bases, with 8 bases between them. The CDR3 protein is CASSQEGVTGNTIYF. For the CDR3, the DNA is TGTGCCAGCAGCCAAGAAGGGGTAACTGGAAACACCATATATTTT.

This chain connects TRBV6-5 to TRBJ1-1; maybe TRBD1 (6 bases). V was pared by 7 bases and J by 1 base, with 10 bases between. The V gene's germline CDR1 is MNHEY and CDR2 SVGAGI. The CDR3 totals 13 residues. The DNA of the CDR3 is TGTGCCAGCAACGGGGGGGCGAACACTGAAGCTTTCTTT. Translation gives CASNGGANTEAFF.

The rearrangement uses TRBV11-2 and TRBJ1-5; maybe TRBD1 (6 bases). The germline gives CDR1 SGHAT, CDR2 FQNNGV. V dropped 0 bases and J dropped 7 bases, with 13 bases sitting between them. The CDR3 sequence is 15 residues long. CDR3 protein: CASSLEIGGAQPQHF. CDR3 nucleotide sequence: TGTGCCAGCAGCTTAGAAATAGGGGGGGCACAGCCCCAGCATTTT.

V and J are TRBV3-1 (or the pseudogene TRBV3-2) and TRBJ1-4; perhaps TRBD1 as D (6 bases). CDR1 and CDR2 from the germline V gene are LGHDT and YNNKEL (reference sequence). The CDR3 is made up of 12 amino acids. V shed 1 base and J shed 13 bases, with 10 bases lying between them. The CDR3 loop reads CASSQAQGILFF. CDR3 nucleotides: TGTGCCAGCAGCCAAGCACAGGGTATACTGTTTTTT.

The V call is TRBV7-9, the J call TRBJ2-3; no definite D call. This CDR3 spans 13 amino acids. V was trimmed by 4 bases and J by 9 bases, leaving 14 bases between them. Per the germline V gene, CDR1 is SEHNR and CDR2 is FQNEAQ (reference sequence). Here the CDR3 reads CASSSPGSLTQYF. CDR3 DNA: TGTGCCAGCAGCTCCCCGGGCAGCTTGACGCAGTATTTT.

The V call is TRBV18, the J call TRBJ1-2; possibly TRBD1 for D (5 bases). Germline V CDR1 and CDR2: KGHSH, LQKENI. V shed 5 bases and J shed 3 bases, with 16 bases lying between them. This CDR3 is 15 amino acids long. CDR3 protein: CASSSDTGLDYGYTF. CDR3 DNA: TGTGCCAGCTCATCGGACACTGGTTTGGACTATGGCTACACCTTC.

The V call is TRBV28, the J call TRBJ1-5; no firm D call. Per the germline V gene, CDR1 is MDHEN and CDR2 is SYDVKM. The V gene lost 5 bases and the J gene lost 1 base, with 9 bases spanning the gap. CDR3 length: 14 amino acids. CDR3 amino acids: CASSLQQSNQPQHF. The CDR3 DNA reads as TGTGCCAGCAGTCTCCAACAGAGCAATCAGCCCCAGCATTTT.

The chain employs TRBV5-5 and TRBJ2-7; 11 bases are shared with TRBD1. The J segment lost 4 bases and the V segment lost 3 bases, leaving 3 bases of the junction unmatched. This CDR3 is built from 14 residues. Germline V gene data show CDR1 as SGHKS and CDR2 as YYEKEE (reference sequence). The CDR3: CASSSGTGGYEQYF. The CDR3 DNA is TGTGCCAGCAGCTCCGGGACAGGGGGTTACGAGCAGTACTTC.

V usage is TRBV27 and J usage is TRBJ1-2; 7 nucleotides match TRBD1. Germline lookup yields CDR1 MNHEY and CDR2 SMNVEV (reference sequence). V trimming: 4 bases; J trimming: 6 bases; junction bases outside the gene matches: 17. The CDR3 sequence is 17 residues long. CDR3: CASSSILSVGTANGYTF. The CDR3 DNA sequence: TGTGCCAGCAGTTCAATTCTTAGCGTGGGGACAGCCAATGGCTACACCTTC.

This rearrangement joins TRBV4-1 to TRBJ1-5; D uncertain. Germline V gene data show CDR1 as MGHRA and CDR2 as YSYEKL. The CDR3 has 17 residues. The V end lost 1 base, the J end lost 8 bases, and 21 bases lay between the germline ends. The CDR3 spells CASSQVEGKGIGKPQHF. CDR3 nucleotides: TGCGCCAGCAGCCAAGTTGAAGGGAAAGGTATAGGGAAGCCCCAGCATTTT.

With respect to this clone: This sample includes further DNA sequences coding for the same CDR3. This chain connects TRBV6-5 to TRBJ2-3; the D is unclear. V was clipped by 6 bases and J by 0 bases, with 10 bases between them. CDR1 MNHEY and CDR2 SVGAGI come from the germline V gene. This CDR3 is built from 14 residues. The CDR3 DNA reads TGTGCCAGCAGCCGCAGACTTAGCACAGATACGCAGTATTTT. This gives the protein CASSRRLSTDTQYF.

V gene TRBV5-1 combines with J gene TRBJ2-2; no clear D. CDR3 length equals 12 residues. Deletions cut 0 bases from V and 9 bases from J, with 6 bases between. Looked up from germline, CDR1 is SGHRS and CDR2 is YFSETQ. This CDR3 reads CASSLGARELFF. The CDR3 region has the DNA TGCGCCAGCAGCTTGGGTGCTCGGGAGCTGTTTTTT.

The genes are TRBV7-2 and TRBJ2-3, with 15 bases fitting TRBD2. The CDR3 loop spans 15 amino acids. Germline assignment: CDR1 SGHTA and CDR2 FQGNSA. V lost 3 bases and J lost 7; bases outside the gene matches: 2. The CDR3 DNA is TGTGCCAGCAGCTTGGGACTAGCGGGGGGTTATACGCAGTATTTT. It specifies CASSLGLAGGYTQYF.

This chain uses TRBV5-4 with TRBJ2-5; 15 nucleotides agree with TRBD2. CDR3 length: 17 residues. CDR1 and CDR2 (germline): SGHNT, YYREEE (reference sequence). V shed 5 bases, J shed 3 bases, and the junction held 8 bases outside the gene matches. The CDR3 sequence is CASSPGTSGGWKETQYF. The DNA for the CDR3 is TGTGCCAGCAGTCCCGGGACTAGCGGGGGGTGGAAAGAGACCCAGTACTTC.

The chain couples TRBV5-1 to TRBJ1-6; weak D call: TRBD1 (6 bases). Germline loops: CDR1 SGHRS, CDR2 YFSETQ. The CDR3 covers 12 residues. V was shortened by 4 bases and J by 7 bases, with 6 bases between the two germline ends. CDR3 DNA sequence: TGCGCCAGCAGCCAGGGGAATTCACCCCTCCACTTT. Translating it yields CASSQGNSPLHF.

V is TRBV11-2 and J is TRBJ1-1; no definite D call. The ends were cut back, 4 bases at V and 7 bases at J, with 7 bases in the middle. From germline, CDR1 is SGHAT and CDR2 FQNNGV. The CDR3 covers 11 residues. CDR3 residues: CASSSLFEAFF. The CDR3 coding sequence is TGTGCCAGCAGCTCGCTCTTTGAAGCTTTCTTT.